One sample yielded the 3 T cell receptor beta chains listed below, sequenced in a study of T cell changes during pregnancy in multiple sclerosis. The method was immunoSEQ multiplex PCR; TCRdb's version includes in-frame clones alone and lacks a portion of them. The sample yields around 39,000 clones, around 92% seen once. Sequenced input: PBMCs (not recorded whether the cells were cultured). These receptors were obtained from a female donor with multiple sclerosis, enrolled in a pregnancy study.

V usage is TRBV19 and J usage is TRBJ2-1, with TRBD2 matching over 7 bases. Germline CDR1 reads LNHDA; CDR2 reads SQIVND (reference sequence). With 6 bases clipped from V and 1 base from J, the junction kept 9 bases outside the gene matches. CDR3 length: 16 residues. This CDR3 is CASRAGSGESYNEQFF. The DNA of the CDR3 is TGTGCCAGTAGGGCGGGGAGCGGGGAATCCTACAATGAGCAGTTCTTC.

The chain uses TRBV5-1 and TRBJ2-3; 7 nucleotides match TRBD2. With V trimmed by 0 bases and J by 6 bases, 19 bases remained unmatched. CDR3 length: 19 amino acids. Germline assignment: CDR1 SGHRS and CDR2 YFSETQ. Written as DNA, the CDR3 is TGCGCCAGCAGCTTGGTTAGCCTCCAATGGGCGGGAGATGGGGATACGCAGTATTTT. As protein: CASSLVSLQWAGDGDTQYF.

V usage is TRBV7-9 and J usage is TRBJ1-3; TRBD1 is a possible D gene (6 bases). This CDR3 has 15 residues. Trimming left V 6 bases short and J 0 bases short, with 12 bases between. Germline V gene lookup returns CDR1 SEHNR and CDR2 FQNEAQ (reference sequence). The DNA of the CDR3 is TGTGCCAGCAGGCCCAGGGGCTACTCTGGAAACACCATATATTTT. Residues: CASRPRGYSGNTIYF.